The source of this T cell receptor beta chain is a study of CXCR3-negative and CXCR3-positive naive CD8 T cells. For the study at large: Across all libraries, TRB reads numbered approximately 150 million, with about 1.5 +/- 0.3 million in each library. General study findings and limits: Naive subsets were similarly diverse, while memory CD8+ repertoires were much less diverse. CXCR3-positive naive cells had TRB CDR3s that were more hydrophobic than CXCR3-negative naive cells had. Similar TRBV-TRBJ gene usage was seen in naive CXCR3-negative and CXCR3-positive cells, but not in memory cells.

Comments on this clonotype: Its antigen remains unknown.

Triplicate sorts, approximately 300,000 cells apiece, were made for each CD8+ T cell subset. The study made its TRB cDNA libraries by 5' RACE, adding UMI labels. TCRdb processed the 5' RACE reads again and assigns one entry to each CDR3 protein, with no DNA. Its clone listing holds 55,000 to 70,000 distinct CDR3 sequences. Germline CDR1 reads MDHEN; CDR2 reads SYDVKM. There are 14 residues in the CDR3. The source material was naive CXCR3+ CD8+ T cells from blood. Subset reported: CD45RO-CCR7+CD27+CD95- naive CD8+ T cells expressing CXCR3 (TNR3+). This rearrangement joins TRBV28 to TRBJ2-7; TCRdb's D call, TRBD1, is unchecked because there is no DNA. This TCR came from a human donor in good health. Some clones in this sample may be carry-over from other donors' samples. This chain's CDR3 is CASDERDRAYEQYF. Together with reference TRBV28 and TRBJ2-7, the CDR3 gives the full variable domain: DVKVTQSSRYLVKRTGEKVFLECVQDMDHENMFWYRQDPGLGLRLIYFSYDVKMKEKGDIPEGYSVSREKKERFSLILESASTNQTSMYLCASDERDRAYEQYFGPGTRLTVT.